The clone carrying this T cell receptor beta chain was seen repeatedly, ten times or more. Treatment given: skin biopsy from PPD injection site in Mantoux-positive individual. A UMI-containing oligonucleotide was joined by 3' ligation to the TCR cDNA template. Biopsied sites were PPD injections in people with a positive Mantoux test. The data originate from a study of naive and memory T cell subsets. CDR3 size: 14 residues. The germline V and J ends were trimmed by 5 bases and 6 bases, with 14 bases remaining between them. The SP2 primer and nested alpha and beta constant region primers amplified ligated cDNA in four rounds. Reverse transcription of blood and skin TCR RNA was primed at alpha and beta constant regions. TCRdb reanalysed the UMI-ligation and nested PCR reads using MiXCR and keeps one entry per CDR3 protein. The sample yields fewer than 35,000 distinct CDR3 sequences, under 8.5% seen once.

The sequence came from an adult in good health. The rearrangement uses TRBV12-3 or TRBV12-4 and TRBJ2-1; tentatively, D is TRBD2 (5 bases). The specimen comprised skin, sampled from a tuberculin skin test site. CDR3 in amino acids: CASSPSWGPNEQFF. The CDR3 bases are TGTGCCAGCAGTCCTAGCTGGGGTCCCAATGAGCAGTTCTTC.